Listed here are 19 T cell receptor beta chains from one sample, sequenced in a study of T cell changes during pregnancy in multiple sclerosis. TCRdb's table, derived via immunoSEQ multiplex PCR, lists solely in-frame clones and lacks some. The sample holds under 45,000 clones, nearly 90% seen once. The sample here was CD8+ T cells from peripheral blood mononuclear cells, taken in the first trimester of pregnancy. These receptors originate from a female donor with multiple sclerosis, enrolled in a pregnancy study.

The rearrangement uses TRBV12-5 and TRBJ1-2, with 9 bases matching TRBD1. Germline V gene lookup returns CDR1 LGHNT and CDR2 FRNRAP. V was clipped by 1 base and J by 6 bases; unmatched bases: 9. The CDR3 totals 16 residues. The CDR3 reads CASGLAPEGQGNGYTF. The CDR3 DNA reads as TGTGCTAGTGGTTTGGCCCCAGAAGGACAGGGGAATGGCTACACCTTC. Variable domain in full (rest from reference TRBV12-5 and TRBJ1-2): DARVTQTPRHKVTEMGQEVTMRCQPILGHNTVFWYRQTMMQGLELLAYFRNRAPLDDSGMPKDRFSAEMPDATLATLKIQPSEPRDSAVYFCASGLAPEGQGNGYTFGSGTRLTVV.

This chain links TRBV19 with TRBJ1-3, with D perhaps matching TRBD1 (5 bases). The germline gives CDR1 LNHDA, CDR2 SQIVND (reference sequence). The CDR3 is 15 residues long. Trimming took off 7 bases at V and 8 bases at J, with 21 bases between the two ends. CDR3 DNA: TGTGCCAGTACGAGGCTGCGGCAGGGTACGGACACCATATATTTT. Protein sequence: CASTRLRQGTDTIYF. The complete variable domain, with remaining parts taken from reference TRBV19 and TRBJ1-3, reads DGGITQSPKYLFRKEGQNVTLSCEQNLNHDAMYWYRQDPGQGLRLIYYSQIVNDFQKGDIAEGYSVSREKKESFPLTVTSAQKNPTAFYLCASTRLRQGTDTIYFGEGSWLTVV.

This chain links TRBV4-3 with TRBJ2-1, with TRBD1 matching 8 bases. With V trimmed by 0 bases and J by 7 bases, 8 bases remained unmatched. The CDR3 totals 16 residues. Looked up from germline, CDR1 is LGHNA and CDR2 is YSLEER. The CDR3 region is CASSQDSGTGGNEQFF. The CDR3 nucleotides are TGCGCCAGCAGCCAAGATTCCGGGACAGGTGGTAATGAGCAGTTCTTC.

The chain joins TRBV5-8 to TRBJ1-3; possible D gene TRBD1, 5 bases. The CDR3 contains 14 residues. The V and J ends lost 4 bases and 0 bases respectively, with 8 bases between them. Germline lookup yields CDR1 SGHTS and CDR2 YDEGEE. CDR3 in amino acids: CASSPGGSGNTIYF. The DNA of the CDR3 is TGTGCCAGCAGCCCGGGGGGCTCTGGAAACACCATATATTTT.

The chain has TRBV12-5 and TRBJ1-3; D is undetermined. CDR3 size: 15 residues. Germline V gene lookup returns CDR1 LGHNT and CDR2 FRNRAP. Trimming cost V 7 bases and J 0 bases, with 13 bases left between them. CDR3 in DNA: TGTGCTAGTGCCGAGGAGGCAGGCTCTGGAAACACCATATATTTT. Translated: CASAEEAGSGNTIYF.

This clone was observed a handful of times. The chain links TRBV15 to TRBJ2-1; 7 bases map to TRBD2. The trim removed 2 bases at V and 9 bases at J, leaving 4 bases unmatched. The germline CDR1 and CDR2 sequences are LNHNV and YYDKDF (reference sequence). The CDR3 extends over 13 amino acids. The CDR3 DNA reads TGTGCCACCAGCAGACCCTTAGCGGGTGAGCAGTTCTTC. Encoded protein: CATSRPLAGEQFF.

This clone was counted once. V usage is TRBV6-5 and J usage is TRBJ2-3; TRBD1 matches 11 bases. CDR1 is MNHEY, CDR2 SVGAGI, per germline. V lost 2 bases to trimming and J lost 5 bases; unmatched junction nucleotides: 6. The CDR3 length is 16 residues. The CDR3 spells CASSYNPGQGGDTQYF. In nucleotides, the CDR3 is TGTGCCAGCAGTTACAATCCGGGACAGGGGGGAGATACGCAGTATTTT.

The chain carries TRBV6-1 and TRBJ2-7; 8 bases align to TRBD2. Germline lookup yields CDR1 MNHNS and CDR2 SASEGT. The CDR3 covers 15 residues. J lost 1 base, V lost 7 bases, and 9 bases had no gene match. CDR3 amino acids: CASNHEVAGSYEQYF. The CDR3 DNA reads TGTGCCAGCAACCACGAGGTAGCGGGGTCCTACGAGCAGTACTTC.

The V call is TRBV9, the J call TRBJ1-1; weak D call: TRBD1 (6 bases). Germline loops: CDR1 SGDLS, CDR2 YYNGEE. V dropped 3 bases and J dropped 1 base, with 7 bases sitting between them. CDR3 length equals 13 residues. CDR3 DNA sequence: TGTGCCAGCAGCGAGGGACAGAACACTGAAGCTTTCTTT. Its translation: CASSEGQNTEAFF.

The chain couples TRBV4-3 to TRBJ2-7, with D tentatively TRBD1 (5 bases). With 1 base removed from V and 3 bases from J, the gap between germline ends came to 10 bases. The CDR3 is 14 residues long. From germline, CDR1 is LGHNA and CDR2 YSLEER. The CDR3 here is CASSQGAGFYEQYF. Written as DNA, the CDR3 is TGCGCCAGCAGCCAAGGGGCAGGGTTCTACGAGCAGTACTTC.

Here the CDR3 DNA reads TGTGCCACCAACCGGGGGGATTCCCTCCACTTT. Translated, it gives CATNRGDSLHF. This chain links TRBV10-3 with TRBJ1-6; tentative D call: TRBD1 (5 bases). The CDR3 runs 11 residues. The V and J ends lost 10 bases and 14 bases respectively, with 15 bases between them. Germline loops: CDR1 ENHRY, CDR2 SYGVKD.

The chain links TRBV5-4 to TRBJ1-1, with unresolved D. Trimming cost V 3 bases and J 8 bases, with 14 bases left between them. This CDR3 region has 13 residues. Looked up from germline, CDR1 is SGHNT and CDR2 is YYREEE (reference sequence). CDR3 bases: TGTGCCAGCAGCTCCGCCCCACAGCCGGAAGCTTTCTTT. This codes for CASSSAPQPEAFF.

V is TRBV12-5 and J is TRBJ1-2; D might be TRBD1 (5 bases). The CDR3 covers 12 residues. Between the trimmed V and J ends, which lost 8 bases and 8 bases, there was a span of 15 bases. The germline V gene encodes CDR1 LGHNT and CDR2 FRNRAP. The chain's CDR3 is CASWIREGGYTF. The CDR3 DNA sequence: TGTGCTAGTTGGATCAGGGAAGGCGGCTACACCTTC.

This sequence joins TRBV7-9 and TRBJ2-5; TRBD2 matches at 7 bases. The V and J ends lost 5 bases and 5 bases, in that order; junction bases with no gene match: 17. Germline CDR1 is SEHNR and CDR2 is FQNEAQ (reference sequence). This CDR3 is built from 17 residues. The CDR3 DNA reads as TGTGCCAGCAGCACCTCCCTGATGGGACGGCGGGGGGAGACCCAGTACTTC. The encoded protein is CASSTSLMGRRGETQYF.

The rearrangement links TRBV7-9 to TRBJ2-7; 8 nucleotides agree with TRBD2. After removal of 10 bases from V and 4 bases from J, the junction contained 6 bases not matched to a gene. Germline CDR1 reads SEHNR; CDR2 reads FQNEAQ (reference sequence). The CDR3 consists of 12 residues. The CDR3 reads CAIDGRAYEQYF. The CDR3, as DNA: TGTGCCATCGACGGGAGGGCTTACGAGCAGTACTTC.

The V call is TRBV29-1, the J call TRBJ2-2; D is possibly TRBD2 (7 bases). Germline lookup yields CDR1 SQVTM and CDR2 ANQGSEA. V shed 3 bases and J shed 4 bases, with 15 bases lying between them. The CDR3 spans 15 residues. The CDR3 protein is CSVEGGGRSTGELFF. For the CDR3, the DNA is TGCAGCGTTGAGGGAGGGGGGCGTAGCACCGGGGAGCTGTTTTTT.

CDR3 bases: TGTGCCAGTACCCCGGGGGATTCCTACGAGCAGTACTTC. It codes for CASTPGDSYEQYF. V and J are TRBV19 and TRBJ2-7, with D perhaps TRBD2 (6 bases). Germline loops: CDR1 LNHDA, CDR2 SQIVND (reference sequence). V dropped 7 bases and J dropped 1 base, with 11 bases sitting between them. The CDR3 has 13 amino acids.

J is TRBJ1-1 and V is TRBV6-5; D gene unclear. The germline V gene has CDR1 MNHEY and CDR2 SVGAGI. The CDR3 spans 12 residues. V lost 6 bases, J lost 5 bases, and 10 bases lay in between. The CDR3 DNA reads TGTGCCAGCAGCCCGGCGGGTACTGAAGCTTTCTTT. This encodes CASSPAGTEAFF.

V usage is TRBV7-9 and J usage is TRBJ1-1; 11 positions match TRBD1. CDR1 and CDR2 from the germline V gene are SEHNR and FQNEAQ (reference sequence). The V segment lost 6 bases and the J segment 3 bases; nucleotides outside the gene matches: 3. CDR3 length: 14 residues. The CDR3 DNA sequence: TGTGCCAGCAGTTCGGACAGGGGGCACACTGAAGCTTTCTTT. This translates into CASSSDRGHTEAFF.